This is a list of T cell receptor beta chains from one sample in a study of blood T cell repertoires in COVID-19. Generated by immunoSEQ multiplex PCR, the TCRdb table keeps only in-frame clones and is missing some. The sample yields roughly 90,000 clones, about 85% seen once. The specimen sequenced was peripheral blood. These TCRs come from an older woman with acute or convalescent COVID-19. Both conserved end residues are trimmed from each CDR3.

j_call,v_call,cdr3_aa
TRBJ2-3,TRBV2,ASSEGVATDTQY
TRBJ1-2,TRBV19,ASSPKGGQSGVAYGYT
TRBJ2-6,TRBV7-8,ASSSRDRGGPGANVLT
TRBJ1-6,TRBV6-1,ASSEAPAGIYSPLH
TRBJ2-7,TRBV15,ATSRETSGLYEQY
TRBJ2-3,TRBV6-8,ASSYRYTDTQY
TRBJ1-2,TRBV7-9,ASSRNGQGADGYT
TRBJ1-2,TRBV5-1,ASSPGGQGMGYT
TRBJ2-5,TRBV18,ASSPRETQY
TRBJ1-1,TRBV5-1,ASSFYRDRGTEAF
TRBJ1-2,TRBV1,TSSQAQGAKDYGYT
TRBJ1-5,TRBV6-5,ASSYPQGGNQPQH
TRBJ1-2,TRBV5-1,ASSLLGAYGYT
TRBJ2-1,TRBV7-9,ASSSPGQGYNEQF
TRBJ1-6,TRBV7-2,ASSLGAGQPSPLH
TRBJ1-1,TRBV6-5,ASSEGGVLDTEAF
TRBJ1-2,TRBV4-1,ASSQERDRVDGYT
TRBJ1-2,TRBV19,ASTPGQGNYGYT
TRBJ1-3,TRBV2,ASRNDRTSDGNTIY
TRBJ1-2,TRBV5-1,ASSFDRNYGYT
TRBJ1-2,TRBV27,ASSPTRRDSSNYGYT
TRBJ2-7,TRBV6-6,ASSYNRSPYEQY
TRBJ1-3,TRBV6-5,ASSYSAGGAGNTIY
TRBJ1-2,TRBV10-3,AISESAGNGYT
TRBJ1-1,TRBV10-3,AISEDLPGSEAF
TRBJ2-1,TRBV4-1,ASSQTGRGQYNEQF
TRBJ1-2,TRBV3-1/TRBV3-2,ASSPGRTYGYT
TRBJ1-4,TRBV19,ASSLPPLANEKLF
TRBJ1-4,TRBV18,ASSPTGVGEKLF
TRBJ1-1,TRBV10-3,AISAGLNTEAF
TRBJ1-2,TRBV11-3,ASSLTGVYGYT
TRBJ1-1,TRBV15,ATSKGGTEAF
TRBJ1-1,TRBV6-4,ASIKKWGRRPNTEAF
TRBJ1-2,TRBV6-5,ASTEGGSNYGYT
TRBJ2-3,TRBV5-4,ASSPDYTDTQY
TRBJ1-5,TRBV7-6,ASSLLGESQPQH
TRBJ2-1,TRBV5-1,ARRNREDVDEQF
TRBJ1-2,TRBV30,AWSVTSTTGQDGYT
TRBJ2-5,TRBV11-2,ASSQGLAAQETQY
TRBJ2-1,TRBV20-1,SASRASGVSDEQF
TRBJ2-3,TRBV24-1,ATSPKPQGPSTDTQY
TRBJ2-1,TRBV27,ASSLARTSGNEQF
TRBJ1-4,TRBV20-1,SALYNEKLF
TRBJ2-5,TRBV30,AWSRGTAQETQY
TRBJ1-1,TRBV18,ASSPDRGSLNTEAF